This T cell receptor beta chain was documented in a study of cytomegalovirus exposure and HLA in healthy donors. The PCR employed 60 Vbeta primers together with 13 Jbeta primers. Clones were read by immunoSEQ multiplex PCR, and TCRdb kept only the in-frame ones, dropping some. The table records roughly 190,000 clones, roughly four fifths of them present only once. Overall study findings and caveats: Later findings reportedly placed an Asian-associated ancestry cluster below the roughly 670-donor mean for N-insertions.

This clone was seen a handful of times. Antigen unknown. The CDR3 extends over 13 amino acids. Germline CDR1 is SGHRS and CDR2 is YFSETQ. The chain combines TRBV5-1 with TRBJ2-5; no definite D call. TRBJ2-7 matches the DNA end more closely, so the J call is doubtful. Sequencing was carried out using PBMCs. The TCR was taken from a woman under 40 in good health and CMV-seropositive. DNA of the CDR3: TGCGCCAGCAGCTTGGAGATCTCCTACGAGCAGTACTTC. Its protein is CASSLEISYEQYF.